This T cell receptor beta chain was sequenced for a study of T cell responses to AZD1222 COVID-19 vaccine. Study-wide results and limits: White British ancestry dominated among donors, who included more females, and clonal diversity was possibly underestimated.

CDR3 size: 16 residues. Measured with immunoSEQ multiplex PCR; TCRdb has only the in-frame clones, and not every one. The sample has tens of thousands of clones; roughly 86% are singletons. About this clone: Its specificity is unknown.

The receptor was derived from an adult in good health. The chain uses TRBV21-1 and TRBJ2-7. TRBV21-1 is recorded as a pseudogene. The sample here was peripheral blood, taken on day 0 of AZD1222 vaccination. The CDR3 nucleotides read TGTGCCAGCAGCAAAGGAGTGAATGAGCTGAAGGACGAGCAGTACTTC. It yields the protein CASSKGVNELKDEQYF.